The clone carrying this T cell receptor (beta chain) was picked up many times. The antigen is undetermined. The sample belongs to a study of T-cell reconstitution after alpha-beta-depleted transplantation in children. Study-wide points: Expanded graft clones, several hundred of them, were reportedly the source of alpha-beta T cells about two months after transplant. Newly made T cells mostly supplied T-cell counts and diversity one year after transplant. Surviving thymic progenitors and recipient T cells were the source of high TCRbeta diversity at day 60 in some patients.

For TCRbeta, the library was prepared with unique molecular identifiers. MiXCR was run by TCRdb on the PCR reads, yielding one entry per CDR3 protein. The table includes tens of thousands of distinct CDR3 sequences, 6.3% detected once. The CDR3 has 14 residues. Per germline, CDR1 KGHSH and CDR2 LQKENI. V gave up 4 bases and J gave up 4 bases, with 10 bases separating them. The V and J genes are TRBV18 and TRBJ1-4, with D perhaps matching TRBD1 (5 bases). The source is a male patient younger than 18 who had a stem cell transplant for acute myeloid leukemia, so the T cells may come from the graft donor. Sequenced here: PBMCs, mostly from graft donor cells, sampled 180 days after TCRalphabeta/CD19-depleted stem cell transplant. DNA for the CDR3: TGTGCCAGCTCACAGGGGAGGAGTAATGAAAAACTGTTTTTT. Translating it yields CASSQGRSNEKLFF.